A selection of T cell receptor beta chains follows, all from one sample in a study of blood T cell repertoires in COVID-19. Repertoires were generated with immunoSEQ multiplex PCR, while TCRdb's copy carries only in-frame clones and drops some. The table has 380,000 or so clones, approximately 87% seen once. The sequenced material came from PBMCs or T cells enriched from blood (not recorded which). The source is a young man who had recovered from COVID-19. The CDR3 runs from the conserved cysteine through the conserved F or W. Fields, in order: V gene, D gene, clone size, J gene, CDR3 DNA, CDR3 protein. The D gene is left open where the match is weak. The size entry is marked missing in some rows and otherwise reads once, few, many or a size class.

>TRBV7-4|-|-|TRBJ1-6
TGTGCCAGCAGCTTACAGGGTTGGAATTCACCCCTCCACTTT
CASSLQGWNSPLHF
>TRBV30|TRBD1|-|TRBJ1-2
TGTGCCTGGAGTGTACGCGCCAGGGGGGCTTATGGCTACACCTTC
CAWSVRARGAYGYTF
>TRBV30|-|-|TRBJ1-2
TGTGCCTGGAGTGAGGGGTTACGGTTCGGCTACACCTTC
CAWSEGLRFGYTF
>TRBV3-1/TRBV3-2|-|-|TRBJ1-1
TGTGCCAGCAGCGAACAGGGTTTGAACACTGAAGCTTTCTTT
CASSEQGLNTEAFF
>TRBV13|-|-|TRBJ1-1
TGTGCCAGCAGCTTAAGACAAATGAACACTGAAGCTTTCTTT
CASSLRQMNTEAFF
>TRBV15|TRBD1|-|TRBJ1-5
TGTGCCACCAGCCATGACAGGGGGCGAGGTCAGCCCCAGCATTTT
CATSHDRGRGQPQHF
>TRBV29-1|-|once|TRBJ1-1
TGCAGCGTTGCAGAGATTAAGGGAGCTGAAGCTTTCTTT
CSVAEIKGAEAFF
>TRBV5-4|TRBD1|-|TRBJ2-7
TGTGCAACCGGGACAGGGGGCAAAGTCGAGCAGTACTTC
CATGTGGKVEQYF
>TRBV9|TRBD2|-|TRBJ2-1
TGTGCCACCTCCCCCCGGCTAGCGGGGTACAATGAGCAGTTCTTC
CATSPRLAGYNEQFF
>TRBV7-9|-|-|TRBJ1-2
TGTGCCAGCAGCTTAGACAGATCGTCGTATGGCTACACCTTC
CASSLDRSSYGYTF
>TRBV9|-|-|TRBJ2-3
TGTGCCAGCAGCGTAGACTTACCACTTTTCACAGATACGCAGTATTTT
CASSVDLPLFTDTQYF
>TRBV14|TRBD2|once|TRBJ2-5
TGTGCCAGCAGCCGCGGGGGACAAGAGACCCAGTACTTC
CASSRGGQETQYF
>TRBV12-5|-|-|TRBJ1-4
TGTGCTAGTGGGGTCGTGACAGGCGTTTCTAATGAAAAACTGTTTTTT
CASGVVTGVSNEKLFF
>TRBV6-5|TRBD2|few|TRBJ2-7
TGTGCCAGCAGTTCCTTCGGGCGGGGGGGATCCTACGAGCAGTACTTC
CASSSFGRGGSYEQYF
>TRBV4-3|TRBD2|-|TRBJ2-1
TGCGCCAGCAGCCCATCTATCCCGCTAGCGGGGCAATCCTACAATGAGCAGTTCTTC
CASSPSIPLAGQSYNEQFF
>TRBV7-9|TRBD1|-|TRBJ1-4
TGTGCCAGCAGCTCCGGGACAGATGAAAAACTGTTTTTT
CASSSGTDEKLFF
>TRBV19|-|few|TRBJ1-5
TGTGCCAGTAGTACCGGGAGTCCGTTCAGCAATCAGCCCCAGCATTTT
CASSTGSPFSNQPQHF
>TRBV5-1|-|-|TRBJ1-2
TGCGCCAGCAGCTTGGAAACAGGCCGGTATGGCTACACCTTC
CASSLETGRYGYTF
>TRBV28|-|-|TRBJ2-3
TGTGCCAGCAGTTTAACTAGCACAGATACGCAGTATTTT
CASSLTSTDTQYF
>TRBV6-5|-|-|TRBJ1-1
TGTGCCAGCAGTTACTCGTGGGAGGGGATAGAAACTGAAGCTTTCTTT
CASSYSWEGIETEAFF